Below, 32 T cell receptor beta chains from the same sample are listed, as sequenced in a study of T cells expressing NK-cell markers. No DNA is given; TCRdb re-called the 5' RACE reads and lists each CDR3 protein once. The sample's table shows about 260,000 distinct CDR3 sequences. The material sequenced was blood T cells: a sorted CD56 or NKG2C T cell subset, CD4+ or CD8+ T cells, or bulk PBMC T cells (not recorded which). The receptors derive from a man between 18 and 35 years old in good health.

The chain links TRBV11-2 to TRBJ2-7; TCRdb calls TRBD1, which cannot be checked without DNA. The CDR3 spans 14 residues. Germline V gives CDR1 SGHAT, CDR2 FQNNGV. This chain's CDR3 is CASSHRDGSYEQYF.

The chain joins TRBV12-3 or TRBV12-4 to TRBJ2-4. CDR3 size: 12 residues. The CDR3 here is CASSGLENIQYF.

V gene TRBV20-1 combines with J gene TRBJ2-7; TCRdb designates TRBD2, a call that cannot be tested without DNA. CDR3 length: 13 amino acids. CDR1 DFQATT and CDR2 SNEGSKA come from the germline V gene (reference sequence). The CDR3 sequence: CSARRAGVGEQYF.

CDR3 protein: CASRGPEQGGNQPQHF. V gene TRBV5-1 combines with J gene TRBJ1-5; lacking DNA, the TRBD1 call made by TCRdb goes unchecked. CDR3 length equals 16 residues. Germline CDR1 reads SGHRS; CDR2 reads YFSETQ.

The chain joins TRBV6-1 to TRBJ2-1; TCRdb picks TRBD2, but there is no DNA to check that call. The length of the CDR3 is 15 residues. Germline values: CDR1 MNHNS, CDR2 SASEGT. This CDR3 reads CASGTGLAGNNEQFF.

The genes are TRBV6-5 and TRBJ1-4. This CDR3 contains 16 residues. CDR1 MNHEY and CDR2 SVGAGI come from the germline V gene. CDR3 sequence: CASSSRREGDYEKLFF.

The J gene is TRBJ1-1, the V gene TRBV6-5. The CDR3 length is 14 residues. Germline-derived CDR1 and CDR2 are MNHEY and SVGAGI. CDR3 residues: CASSYSPANTEAFF.

This sequence joins TRBV29-1 and TRBJ2-3; the TCRdb D gene call, TRBD2, has no DNA to confirm it. The germline V gene has CDR1 SQVTM and CDR2 ANQGSEA. This CDR3 spans 15 amino acids. CDR3: CSVSLSLTSTDTQYF.

The V gene is TRBV27, the J gene TRBJ2-3; TCRdb calls TRBD2, which cannot be checked without DNA. The germline V gene encodes CDR1 MNHEY and CDR2 SMNVEV (reference sequence). This CDR3 contains 15 residues. CDR3 region: CASSLVRGRTDTQYF.

This chain links TRBV12-3 or TRBV12-4 with TRBJ2-5; with no DNA, the TCRdb D assignment of TRBD2 cannot be verified. CDR3 length: 14 amino acids. The CDR3: CASSFARGQETQYF.

The chain uses TRBV12-3 or TRBV12-4 and TRBJ2-1. The CDR3 extends over 12 amino acids. CDR3: CASSARRNEQFF.

This rearrangement joins TRBV6-2 or TRBV6-3 to TRBJ1-1; lacking DNA, the TRBD1 call made by TCRdb goes unchecked. Germline-derived CDR1 and CDR2 are MNHEY and SVGEGT. The CDR3 has 16 amino acids. The CDR3 loop is CASRTMPGAVNTEAFF.

V usage is TRBV18 and J usage is TRBJ2-4; TCRdb returns TRBD1, unconfirmable since there is no DNA. This CDR3 region has 16 residues. In germline, CDR1 is KGHSH, CDR2 LQKENI. CDR3 sequence reads: CASSPSWDLAKNIQYF.

J is TRBJ2-1 and V is TRBV12-3 or TRBV12-4; TCRdb proposes TRBD2, but this gene call is untestable without DNA. CDR3 length equals 15 residues. The CDR3 is CASSFKRLVVNEQFF.

V usage is TRBV20-1 and J usage is TRBJ2-1; the TRBD1 assignment by TCRdb is unverifiable without DNA. Germline CDR1 is DFQATT and CDR2 is SNEGSKA (reference sequence). The CDR3 runs to 14 residues. CDR3 sequence reads: CSASPASSYNEQFF.

The J gene is TRBJ1-2, the V gene TRBV7-9; no DNA is available, so the TRBD1 call from TCRdb remains unchecked. The germline V gene encodes CDR1 SEHNR and CDR2 FQNEAQ (reference sequence). This CDR3 is built from 16 residues. CDR3 sequence reads: CASSPWTGPQGHGYTF.

The rearrangement uses TRBV6-5 and TRBJ2-7; the TCRdb call, TRBD2, lacks DNA for checking. Germline assignment: CDR1 MNHEY and CDR2 SVGAGI. The length of the CDR3 is 15 residues. CDR3 residues: CASSYSGVLSYEQYF.

The CDR3 loop is CASSFGTGGAVTGELFF. The rearrangement links TRBV12-3 or TRBV12-4 to TRBJ2-2; TCRdb outputs TRBD1, but without DNA this stays unchecked. The CDR3 spans 17 residues.

The rearrangement uses TRBV5-1 and TRBJ2-1; absent DNA, TCRdb's TRBD2 call cannot be checked. CDR1 SGHRS and CDR2 YFSETQ come from the germline V gene. The CDR3 is made up of 16 amino acids. CDR3 amino acids: CASSLGLAGVHNEQFF.

This rearrangement joins TRBV6-1 to TRBJ2-2; TCRdb picks TRBD2, but there is no DNA to check that call. The CDR3 runs to 16 residues. Germline CDR1 MNHNS, CDR2 SASEGT. This chain's CDR3 is CASTALAGGPVGELFF.

The chain is built from TRBV7-2 and TRBJ2-7; TCRdb proposes TRBD1, but this gene call is untestable without DNA. The V gene's germline CDR1 is SGHTA and CDR2 FQGNSA. The CDR3 loop spans 13 amino acids. The CDR3 loop is CASRGALSYEQYF.

The gene calls are TRBV9 and TRBJ2-7; the D call of TRBD2 rests on TCRdb alone, since no DNA is present to check it. The CDR3 length is 17 residues. Germline V lookup: CDR1 SGDLS, CDR2 YYNGEE. CDR3 residues: CASSVGVRTSGTYEQYF.

Here the CDR3 reads CSVLRATEAFF. The J gene is TRBJ1-1, the V gene TRBV29-1. The CDR3 sequence is 11 residues long. Per the germline V gene, CDR1 is SQVTM and CDR2 is ANQGSEA.

This chain links TRBV6-1 with TRBJ2-2; TCRdb's D gene call, TRBD1, goes unchecked for lack of DNA. The CDR3 sequence is 15 residues long. The germline V gene has CDR1 MNHNS and CDR2 SASEGT. Here the CDR3 reads CASSKRQGGTGELFF.

J is TRBJ2-1 and V is TRBV12-3 or TRBV12-4; TCRdb's D call, TRBD2, is unchecked because there is no DNA. This CDR3 has 18 residues. This CDR3 reads CASSSGLADPFTYNEQFF.

The chain recombines TRBV20-1 with TRBJ2-3; the D gene TCRdb calls, TRBD1, cannot be checked with no DNA. CDR1 and CDR2 from the germline V gene are DFQATT and SNEGSKA (reference sequence). CDR3 size: 14 residues. The CDR3 spells CSARDGGSPDTQYF.

V gene TRBV15 combines with J gene TRBJ2-7. The CDR3 has 14 amino acids. Germline V gene lookup returns CDR1 LNHNV and CDR2 YYDKDF (reference sequence). CDR3 sequence reads: CATSRERGTSEQYF.

V usage is TRBV7-6 and J usage is TRBJ2-2; as DNA is missing, the TRBD2 call by TCRdb cannot be tested. The CDR3 sequence is 17 residues long. From germline, CDR1 is SGHVS and CDR2 FNYEAQ. CDR3 sequence: CASSSMAGGLNTGELFF.

This CDR3 reads CASSLRGGLAGGYQETQYF. The chain joins TRBV12-3 or TRBV12-4 to TRBJ2-5; TCRdb indicates TRBD2, and absent DNA this call remains unverified. The CDR3 spans 19 residues.

The CDR3 spells CASSEGTGATDTQYF. The J gene is TRBJ2-3, the V gene TRBV6-4; TCRdb's D gene call, TRBD1, goes unchecked for lack of DNA. Germline CDR1 and CDR2: MRHNA and SNTAGT. The CDR3 totals 15 residues.

V gene TRBV5-6 combines with J gene TRBJ2-1. Germline V gene lookup returns CDR1 SGHDT and CDR2 YYEEEE. This CDR3 is 13 amino acids long. The CDR3 sequence is CASSFDRNLEQFF.

The chain combines TRBV29-1 with TRBJ2-1; the TRBD1 assignment by TCRdb is unverifiable without DNA. Per the germline V gene, CDR1 is SQVTM and CDR2 is ANQGSEA. The CDR3 is 15 residues long. This CDR3 reads CSVATRTPTFGEQFF.